The 19 T cell receptor beta chains below all came from one sample that was sequenced in a study of T cells after yellow fever vaccination. TCRdb reanalysed the 5' RACE reads using MiXCR and keeps one entry per CDR3 protein. This sample yields 400,000 or so distinct CDR3 sequences, of which 6.2% are seen a single time; 15% belongs to the top ten. Specimen: PBMCs, collected 5 days after the yellow fever booster vaccination. Receptors were obtained from a man younger than 40 who received the YFV17D yellow fever vaccine.

In DNA, the CDR3 is TGCAGTGCCCCCTCCAGACAGGGTAACTACGAGCAGTACTTC. Protein sequence: CSAPSRQGNYEQYF. The chain has TRBV20-1 and TRBJ2-7; 7 bases fit TRBD1. The germline gives CDR1 DFQATT, CDR2 SNEGSKA (reference sequence). The CDR3 covers 14 residues. V trimming: 6 bases; J trimming: 3 bases; junction bases outside the gene matches: 11.

This clonotype was counted many times. The chain combines TRBV4-2 with TRBJ2-1; 11 bases map to TRBD2. This CDR3 has 16 residues. After removal of 0 bases from V and 6 bases from J, the junction contained 4 bases not matched to a gene. CDR1 is LGHNA and CDR2 is YNFKEQ in the germline V gene. The CDR3 here is CASSQDKLAGANEQFF. The CDR3 bases are TGTGCCAGCAGCCAAGATAAACTAGCGGGAGCCAATGAGCAGTTCTTC.

This clonotype was counted many times. This chain uses TRBV7-9 with TRBJ2-7; 8 nucleotides agree with TRBD1. This CDR3 has 17 amino acids. Unmatched junction bases numbered 24, after V lost 10 bases and J lost 7 bases. Per germline, CDR1 SEHNR and CDR2 FQNEAQ (reference sequence). The CDR3 is CAIEVRGRDPGKPEQYF. CDR3 sequence (DNA): TGTGCCATAGAAGTCAGGGGGCGCGACCCAGGAAAACCGGAGCAGTACTTC. The entire variable domain, with the rest obtained from reference TRBV7-9 and TRBJ2-7, is as follows: DTGVSQNPRHKITKRGQNVTFRCDPISEHNRLYWYRQTLGQGPEFLTYFQNEAQLEKSRLLSDRFSAERPKGSFSTLEIQRTEQGDSAMYLCAIEVRGRDPGKPEQYFGPGTRLTVT.

Ten or more counts support this clonotype. V is TRBV5-1 and J is TRBJ2-4; D could derive from TRBD1 or TRBD2 (6 bases each). This CDR3 contains 15 residues. CDR1 SGHRS and CDR2 YFSETQ come from the germline V gene. V shed 0 bases and J shed 4 bases, with 11 bases lying between them. CDR3 amino acids: CASSLGGTPKNIQYF. CDR3 nucleotide sequence: TGCGCCAGCAGCTTGGGCGGGACACCGAAAAACATTCAGTACTTC.

Written as DNA, the CDR3 is TGTGCCAGAAACAGGGTTTCGGGCGGGGAGCTGTTTTTT. Protein: CARNRVSGGELFF. J is TRBJ2-2 and V is TRBV2; TRBD1 is a possible D gene (6 bases). V lost 9 bases, J lost 7 bases, and 15 bases lay in between. This CDR3 contains 13 residues. The germline V gene encodes CDR1 SNHLY and CDR2 FYNNEI.

This clonotype was recorded at least ten times. J is TRBJ2-3 and V is TRBV10-3; possibly TRBD2 for D (6 bases). Germline CDR1 is ENHRY and CDR2 is SYGVKD. V gave up 2 bases and J gave up 0 bases, with 9 bases separating them. This CDR3 region has 15 residues. The CDR3 protein is CAISEDGTSTDTQYF. As DNA, the CDR3 is TGTGCCATCAGTGAGGACGGGACTAGCACAGATACGCAGTATTTT.

Comment on this clonotype: A much larger clone lies a single base off, so this may be a read error. The genes are TRBV5-1 and TRBJ2-3; D tentatively reads TRBD1 or TRBD2 (6 bases each). Germline CDR1 reads SGHRS; CDR2 reads YFSETQ. This CDR3 region has 17 residues. This CDR3 reads CPSSPGGGTTPSDTQYF. Written as DNA, the CDR3 is TGCCCCAGCAGCCCTGGAGGCGGGACAACTCCGTCAGATACGCAGTATTTT.

This clonotype was seen only a few times. The chain joins TRBV27 to TRBJ2-5, with D perhaps TRBD2 (5 bases). Trimming left V 3 bases short and J 0 bases short, with 11 bases between. CDR3 size: 15 residues. Germline CDR1 MNHEY, CDR2 SMNVEV (reference sequence). The CDR3 region is CASSFDGSYQETQYF. CDR3 in DNA: TGTGCCAGCAGTTTTGATGGGAGCTACCAAGAGACCCAGTACTTC.

The table lists this clonotype with many counts. This chain uses TRBV24-1 with TRBJ2-5; D might be TRBD2 (5 bases). The V end was cut by 5 bases, the J end by 2 bases, with 14 bases between. CDR3 size: 15 residues. Germline loops: CDR1 KGHDR, CDR2 SFDVKD. The CDR3 spells CATSAGRRIQETQYF. The CDR3 region has the DNA TGTGCCACCAGTGCGGGGAGACGAATACAAGAGACCCAGTACTTC.

The chain employs TRBV21-1 and TRBJ1-4; no check of the table's D call, TRBD1, against the DNA was made. TRBV21-1 is a documented pseudogene. The CDR3 spans 17 residues. This CDR3 is CASSPLSDTTGRARLFF. For the CDR3, the DNA is TGTGCCAGCAGCCCCTTAAGCGACACGACAGGACGCGCAAGGCTGTTTTTT.

This clonotype was detected a few times. The rearrangement joins TRBV21-1 to TRBJ2-2. TRBV21-1 is flagged as a pseudogene. This CDR3 comprises 14 residues. The chain's CDR3 is CASSKVTGTGELFF. In nucleotides, the CDR3 is TGTGCCAGCAGCAAAGTTACGGGCACCGGGGAGCTGTTTTTT.

This clonotype showed up many times. CDR3 DNA sequence: TGTGCCAGCAGCGCCCAAGCGGGTTCCTCCTACAATGAGCAGTTCTTC. As protein: CASSAQAGSSYNEQFF. The chain carries TRBV7-2 and TRBJ2-1; D is possibly TRBD2 (6 bases). The CDR3 is 16 amino acids. Germline V gene data show CDR1 as SGHTA and CDR2 as FQGNSA. Trimming removed 5 bases from V and 0 bases from J, with 14 bases in between.

Comments on this clonotype: The junction departs from the called germline gene at one end, perhaps through a read error. V usage is TRBV18 and J usage is TRBJ2-2, with D hard to call. This CDR3 is 13 amino acids long. The germline gives CDR1 KGHSH, CDR2 LQKENI. The CDR3 loop is CSSSLKNTGELFF. In DNA, the CDR3 is TGTTCCAGCTCACTAAAGAACACCGGGGAGCTGTTTTTT.

There are a few counts of this clonotype. This sequence joins TRBV6-5 and TRBJ2-1; perhaps D is TRBD1 or TRBD2 (5 bases each). This CDR3 contains 13 residues. CDR1 MNHEY and CDR2 SVGAGI come from the germline V gene. Trimming took 2 bases from V and 6 from J, leaving 8 bases between them. The CDR3 sequence is CASSYPGLNEQFF. The CDR3 region has the DNA TGTGCCAGCAGTTACCCGGGGCTCAATGAGCAGTTCTTC.

The chain has TRBV5-1 and TRBJ2-3; 7 positions match TRBD2. Germline loops: CDR1 SGHRS, CDR2 YFSETQ. CDR3 length: 15 residues. V was pared by 3 bases and J by 2 bases, with 6 bases of the junction left unmatched. In DNA form, the CDR3 reads TGCGCCAGCAGCTACCAAGCGGGAATCACAGATACGCAGTATTTT. This gives the protein CASSYQAGITDTQYF.

This clonotype was seen only a few times. V and J are TRBV20-1 and TRBJ2-5; D is ambiguous. V lost 3 bases and J 2 bases, leaving 4 bases between the germline ends. The V gene's germline CDR1 is DFQATT and CDR2 SNEGSKA (reference sequence). The CDR3 is made up of 11 amino acids. CDR3 sequence reads: CSASRQETQYF. CDR3 DNA: TGCAGTGCTAGCCGTCAAGAGACCCAGTACTTC.

This clonotype was seen ten or more times. The V gene is TRBV5-8, the J gene TRBJ2-3; D not certain. The CDR3 is 12 amino acids. The germline CDR1 and CDR2 sequences are SGHTS and YDEGEE. V was shortened by 4 bases and J by 6 bases, with 9 bases between the two germline ends. This CDR3 reads CASSPGEDTQYF. CDR3 in DNA: TGTGCCAGCAGCCCGGGCGAGGATACGCAGTATTTT.

Ten or more counts support this clonotype. V is TRBV5-1 and J is TRBJ2-5; 8 bases are shared with TRBD1. V lost 0 bases to trimming and J lost 5 bases; unmatched junction nucleotides: 6. CDR1 is SGHRS, CDR2 YFSETQ, per germline. There are 15 residues in the CDR3. The CDR3 sequence is CASSLGTGGIETQYF. The CDR3 bases are TGCGCCAGCAGCTTGGGAACAGGGGGAATCGAGACCCAGTACTTC. Full variable domain (remainder filled in from reference TRBV5-1 and TRBJ2-5): KAGVTQTPRYLIKTRGQQVTLSCSPISGHRSVSWYQQTPGQGLQFLFEYFSETQRNKGNFPGRFSGRQFSNSRSEMNVSTLELGDSALYLCASSLGTGGIETQYFGPGTRLLVL.

This clonotype came up many times. The J gene is TRBJ2-3, the V gene TRBV6-1, with D unclear. The CDR3 extends over 13 amino acids. Per the germline V gene, CDR1 is MNHNS and CDR2 is SASEGT. The ends were cut back, 6 bases at V and 0 bases at J, with 7 bases in the middle. CDR3: CASSPVSTDTQYF. In DNA, the CDR3 is TGTGCCAGCAGCCCCGTAAGCACAGATACGCAGTATTTT.